The 28 T cell receptor beta chains given below trace back to one sample, sequenced in a study of Tregs in tolerant kidney transplant recipients. The nonmyeloablative bone marrow transplants came from related graft donors, with transient mixed chimerism. Sequencing used immunoSEQ multiplex PCR; TCRdb keeps in-frame clones, though not all of them. The table for this sample gives about 11,000 clones. The material was CD8+ T cells from blood (PBMCs), obtained 24 months after the transplant. The receptors come from a human patient who received a combined kidney and bone marrow transplant. Some T cells may be transferred from the graft donor.

Concerning this clone: The read comes to an end 3 residues before the CDR3 does, leaving the germline J gene to fill in the end. V and J are TRBV6-2 or TRBV6-3 and TRBJ2-7; a weak D match, TRBD2 (6 bases). CDR1 is MNHEY, CDR2 SVGEGT, per germline. There are 14 residues in the CDR3. The V end lost 2 bases, the J end lost 2 bases, and 10 bases lay between the germline ends. The CDR3 sequence is CASSYLSGTYEQYF. CDR3 DNA (partial): TGTGCCAGCAGTTACCTTAGCGGAACCTACGAG.

Details on this clone: The missing CDR3 end, 3 residues past where the read stops, is filled in from the germline J gene. The chain combines TRBV19 with TRBJ2-1, with 8 bases lining up with TRBD2. The J segment lost 8 bases and the V segment lost 8 bases, leaving 8 bases of the junction unmatched. The CDR3 length is 13 residues. Germline CDR1 is LNHDA and CDR2 is SQIVND (reference sequence). CDR3 DNA (partial): TGTGCCAGTTGTACGGGGGGGATGGATGAG. Its translation is CASCTGGMDE. The full-length CDR3 reads as CASCTGGMDEQFF.

A note on this clone: The read terminates 3 residues before the CDR3 end, so the remaining end is supplied by the germline J gene. The chain combines TRBV6-2 or TRBV6-3 with TRBJ2-7, with TRBD1 identical over 7 bases. After removal of 6 bases from V and 6 bases from J, the junction contained 14 bases not matched to a gene. CDR1 and CDR2 from the germline V gene are MNHEY and SVGEGT. This CDR3 is built from 15 residues. The CDR3: CASRRRPTGLGEQYF. The part of the CDR3 DNA that was read is TGTGCCAGCAGGCGTCGACCGACAGGGCTGGGCGAG.

Concerning this clone itself: Read coverage stops 3 residues before the CDR3 terminus; the germline J gene supplies the remainder. V and J are TRBV5-1 and TRBJ2-5; D unresolved. Germline V CDR1 and CDR2: SGHRS, YFSETQ. The CDR3 runs 12 residues. V lost 0 bases and J lost 5, with 5 bases in between. Incomplete CDR3 DNA: TGCGCCAGCAGCTTGGACTTGGAGACC. It translates to CASSLDLET. The full CDR3 sequence reads CASSLDLETQYF.

CDR3 residues: CASSDLGQGDNSPLHF. The DNA read from the CDR3 is TGTGCCAGCAGCGACTTGGGGCAGGGGGATAATTCACCC. The V call is TRBV28, the J call TRBJ1-6, with 7 nucleotides matching TRBD1. The read halts 3 residues ahead of the CDR3 end, with the missing end drawn from the germline J gene. V shed 6 bases, J shed 5 bases, and the junction held 10 bases outside the gene matches. CDR1 and CDR2 (germline): MDHEN, SYDVKM. The CDR3 is 16 amino acids. The variable domain in full, completed from reference TRBV28 and TRBJ1-6, reads DVKVTQSSRYLVKRTGEKVFLECVQDMDHENMFWYRQDPGLGLRLIYFSYDVKMKEKGDIPEGYSVSREKKERFSLILESASTNQTSMYLCASSDLGQGDNSPLHFGNGTRLTVT.

Note on this clone: The CDR3 goes on 3 residues after the read ends, and that part is filled in from the germline J gene. This chain joins TRBV7-9 and TRBJ1-1; D possibly corresponds to TRBD1 (5 bases). The CDR3 covers 13 residues. CDR1 is SEHNR, CDR2 FQNEAQ, per germline (reference sequence). CDR3 amino acids: CASSPPGGVEAFF. The sequenced CDR3 bases are TGTGCCAGCAGCCCACCCGGGGGGGTGGAA.

Points on this clone: The CDR3 goes on 3 residues after the read ends, and that part is filled in from the germline J gene. This chain joins TRBV28 and TRBJ1-2, with D tentatively TRBD1 (6 bases). This CDR3 contains 15 residues. Trimming pared 7 bases from V and 2 bases from J, leaving 17 bases between. In germline, CDR1 is MDHEN, CDR2 SYDVKM. The CDR3: CASTEVPTGNYGYTF. The part of the CDR3 DNA that was read is TGTGCCAGCACTGAGGTCCCGACAGGAAACTATGGC.

Details on this clone: The read terminates 3 residues ahead of where the CDR3 ends, so the germline J gene completes it. The V call is TRBV7-8, the J call TRBJ2-7, with D possibly being TRBD2 (5 bases). CDR3 length: 14 amino acids. Trimming took 4 bases from V and 3 from J, leaving 13 bases between them. Germline V CDR1 and CDR2: SGHVS, FQNEAQ. The CDR3 reads CASSSDGVGYEQYF. The part of the CDR3 DNA that was read is TGTGCCAGCAGCTCTGACGGGGTAGGCTACGAG.

Of note for this clone: The DNA ends 3 residues before the CDR3 does, and the rest of the CDR3 is filled in from the germline J gene. This chain connects TRBV20-1 to TRBJ2-7, with 11 bases that match TRBD2. The V gene's germline CDR1 is DFQATT and CDR2 SNEGSKA (reference sequence). The CDR3 has 13 residues. The V and J ends lost 6 bases and 3 bases, in that order; junction bases with no gene match: 4. CDR3 protein: CSARLAGSYEQYF. The sequenced CDR3 bases are TGCAGTGCCCGACTAGCGGGAAGCTACGAG.

Concerning this clone: The read ends 3 residues shy of where the CDR3 ends; the end is completed using the germline J gene. The V and J genes are TRBV5-4 and TRBJ2-7; the D gene is possibly TRBD2 (6 bases). CDR1 is SGHNT and CDR2 is YYREEE in the germline V gene (reference sequence). Between the trimmed V and J ends, which lost 1 base and 2 bases, there was a span of 13 bases. This CDR3 has 15 residues. CDR3 sequence reads: CASSLLGSGAYEQYF. The CDR3 DNA, read in part, is TGTGCCAGCAGCTTGTTAGGTAGCGGTGCCTACGAG. The full variable domain, completed using reference TRBV5-4 and TRBJ2-7, is ETGVTQSPTHLIKTRGQQVTLRCSSQSGHNTVSWYQQALGQGPQFIFQYYREEENGRGNFPPRFSGLQFPNYSSELNVNALELDDSALYLCASSLLGSGAYEQYFGPGTRLTVT.

Of note for this clone: Read coverage stops 3 residues before the CDR3 terminus; the germline J gene supplies the remainder. The chain employs TRBV6-1 and TRBJ2-6; 8 nucleotides line up with TRBD1. The ends lost 2 bases at V and 12 bases at J; junction bases unmatched: 9. The CDR3 covers 15 residues. Looked up from germline, CDR1 is MNHNS and CDR2 is SASEGT. CDR3 bases read: TGTGCCAGCAGTGAATTTCCGACAGGGGATACCGTC. Protein: CASSEFPTGDTV. The full CDR3 protein is CASSEFPTGDTVLTF.

Remarks on this clone: The junction does not match germline at one end; this may be a read error. The read terminates 3 residues before the CDR3 end, so the remaining end is supplied by the germline J gene. V is TRBV4-2 and J is TRBJ2-3; D is possibly TRBD1 (5 bases). The germline CDR1 and CDR2 sequences are LGHNA and YNFKEQ. The CDR3 sequence is 14 residues long. CDR3 DNA, as far as it was read: TGCGCCAGCAGCCAAGAACAGGGCACAGATACG. It encodes CASSQEQGTDT. The whole CDR3 sequence is CASSQEQGTDTQYF.

The CDR3 reads CATQLLVGADTQYF. CDR3 DNA, as far as it was read: TGTGCCACTCAGTTGTTGGTCGGGGCAGATACG. The rearrangement joins TRBV11-2 to TRBJ2-3, with D maybe TRBD2 (5 bases). Read data end 3 residues before the CDR3 end; the end is taken from the germline J gene. This CDR3 comprises 14 residues. The V end lost 10 bases, the J end lost 4 bases, and 18 bases lay between the germline ends. CDR1 and CDR2 (germline): SGHAT, FQNNGV. Filled out from reference TRBV11-2 and TRBJ2-3, the complete variable domain reads EAGVAQSPRYKIIEKRQSVAFWCNPISGHATLYWYQQILGQGPKLLIQFQNNGVVDDSQLPKDRFSAERLKGVDSTLKIQPAKLEDSAVYLCATQLLVGADTQYFGPGTRLTVL.

The CDR3 reads CASSAGIMNTEAFF. The part of the CDR3 DNA that was read is TGTGCCAGCAGTGCAGGGATAATGAACACTGAA. The chain employs TRBV2 and TRBJ1-1, with a tentative D call TRBD1 (5 bases). The read finishes 3 residues shy of the CDR3 end, and the germline J gene is used to complete it. Trimming removed 4 bases from V and 0 bases from J, with 9 bases in between. Germline CDR1 reads SNHLY; CDR2 reads FYNNEI. The CDR3 has 14 amino acids.

Note on this clone: The read comes to an end 3 residues before the CDR3 does, leaving the germline J gene to fill in the end. J is TRBJ2-3 and V is TRBV7-3, with D possibly matching TRBD1 (6 bases). Germline V gene data show CDR1 as SGHTA and CDR2 as FQGTGA. This CDR3 has 14 amino acids. V lost 5 bases and J lost 4, with 13 bases in between. The covered CDR3 bases are TGTGCCAGCAGCGCTACAGGGAGCGCAGATACG. Protein product: CASSATGSADT. The full CDR3 is CASSATGSADTQYF.

Note on this clone: The read finishes 3 residues shy of the CDR3 end, and the germline J gene is used to complete it. This chain uses TRBV7-9 with TRBJ2-3, with TRBD2 matching 9 bases. Germline trimming cut 5 bases from V and 4 bases from J; bases unmatched to any gene: 7. The V gene's germline CDR1 is SEHNR and CDR2 FQNEAQ (reference sequence). There are 15 residues in the CDR3. This CDR3 reads CASSASGVGADTQYF. The sequenced CDR3 bases are TGTGCCAGCAGCGCTAGCGGGGTCGGCGCAGATACG.

The sequenced part of the CDR3 DNA is TGTGCCAGCAGTCAATGGACAGACAGCAATCAGCCC. This sequence encodes CASSQWTDSNQP. The full CDR3 sequence reads CASSQWTDSNQPQHF. This sequence joins TRBV2 and TRBJ1-5; D is perhaps TRBD1 (6 bases). The read comes to an end 3 residues before the CDR3 does, leaving the germline J gene to fill in the end. Germline assignment: CDR1 SNHLY and CDR2 FYNNEI. The CDR3 loop spans 15 amino acids. Trimming stripped 5 bases from V and 1 base from J, with 12 bases between.

A note on this clone: An end of the junction differs from the germline gene, which may be a read error. The CDR3 end lies 3 residues beyond the end of the read and is filled in from the germline J gene. J is TRBJ2-6 and V is TRBV4-2, with TRBD1 matching 7 bases. Per germline, CDR1 LGHNA and CDR2 YNFKEQ. The CDR3 has 16 residues. The covered CDR3 bases are TGCGCCAGCAGCCAAGATGACAGGGCTGGGGCCAACGTC. Its protein product is CASSQDDRAGANV. The CDR3 in its entirety is CASSQDDRAGANVLTF.

Turning to this clone: The read comes to an end 3 residues before the CDR3 does, leaving the germline J gene to fill in the end. The chain couples TRBV7-9 to TRBJ2-7; TRBD1 agrees at 8 bases. Germline assignment: CDR1 SEHNR and CDR2 FQNEAQ (reference sequence). This CDR3 is built from 15 residues. Trimming cost V 5 bases and J 2 bases; bases outside gene matches: 8. CDR3 DNA, as far as it was read: TGTGCCAGCAGCCACCTCGACAGGGGAGCCTACGAG. Translating it yields CASSHLDRGAYE. In full, the CDR3 is CASSHLDRGAYEQYF.

Comment on this clone: With the read ending 3 residues before the CDR3 end, the germline J gene is used to fill in that end. This chain links TRBV10-1 with TRBJ2-1; D uncertain. This CDR3 contains 14 residues. Germline V CDR1 and CDR2: WNHNN, SYGVQD (reference sequence). V lost 3 bases to trimming and J lost 9 bases, with 15 bases between them. The covered CDR3 bases are TGCGCCAGCAGTGAATTGGCGGCTCTCGGTGAG. Its translation is CASSELAALGE. The whole CDR3 region reads CASSELAALGEQFF.

Points on this clone: Sequencing ends 3 residues short of the CDR3 end; the germline J gene provides the rest. V gene TRBV27 combines with J gene TRBJ2-7, with 7 positions matching TRBD2. CDR3 length: 14 amino acids. After removal of 5 bases from V and 2 bases from J, the junction contained 6 bases not matched to a gene. CDR1 is MNHEY, CDR2 SMNVEV, per germline (reference sequence). CDR3 protein: CASSRWGGAYEQYF. The DNA read from the CDR3 is TGTGCCAGCAGTCGCTGGGGGGGGGCCTACGAG.

Concerning this clone itself: Coverage ceases 3 residues before the CDR3 finishes, and the germline J gene fills in the end. The gene calls are TRBV19 and TRBJ2-5; TRBD2 agrees at 9 bases. The CDR3 length is 16 residues. The germline gives CDR1 LNHDA, CDR2 SQIVND (reference sequence). The junction had 12 bases not matched to a gene; V was cut back by 5 bases and J by 5 bases. The CDR3 DNA, read in part, is TGTGCCAGTAGTCTCGTGGCGGGAGGGCCGGGGGAGACC. Protein product: CASSLVAGGPGET. The CDR3, in full, reads CASSLVAGGPGETQYF. The full variable domain, in which reference TRBV19 and TRBJ2-5 provide the parts outside the CDR3, is DGGITQSPKYLFRKEGQNVTLSCEQNLNHDAMYWYRQDPGQGLRLIYYSQIVNDFQKGDIAEGYSVSREKKESFPLTVTSAQKNPTAFYLCASSLVAGGPGETQYFGPGTRLLVL.

Concerning this clone itself: The read terminates 3 residues ahead of where the CDR3 ends, so the germline J gene completes it. V gene TRBV7-9 combines with J gene TRBJ2-3; TRBD2 aligns across 7 bases. J gave up 0 bases and V 3 bases, and 3 bases lay outside the gene matches. Germline CDR1 and CDR2: SEHNR and FQNEAQ (reference sequence). The CDR3 spans 15 residues. The CDR3 bases that were read are TGTGCCAGCAGCTTTGGGCGGGGGAGCACAGATACG. Translation gives CASSFGRGSTDT. The whole CDR3 sequence is CASSFGRGSTDTQYF.

The CDR3 DNA, read in part, is TGTGCCAGCAGCGACAGGGGTGGGGGCACCGGGGAG. This translates into CASSDRGGGTGE. The entire CDR3 protein is CASSDRGGGTGELFF. The genes are TRBV13 and TRBJ2-2; 8 bases are a match to TRBD1. The read ends 3 residues shy of where the CDR3 ends; the end is completed using the germline J gene. The V gene end was trimmed by 5 bases and the J gene end by 4 bases; junction bases not matched to a gene: 6. The germline gives CDR1 PRHDT, CDR2 FYEKMQ (reference sequence). The CDR3 is 15 residues long. Full variable domain (missing parts from reference TRBV13 and TRBJ2-2): AAGVIQSPRHLIKEKRETATLKCYPIPRHDTVYWYQQGPGQDPQFLISFYEKMQSDKGSIPDRFSAQQFSDYHSELNMSSLELGDSALYFCASSDRGGGTGELFFGEGSRLTVL.

The CDR3 DNA, read in part, is TGTGCCAGCGCTAGCCCTCCCACAGATACG. Translation gives CASASPPTDT. The whole CDR3 region reads CASASPPTDTQYF. This chain joins TRBV2 and TRBJ2-3; TRBD2 is a possible D gene (5 bases). The DNA ends 3 residues before the CDR3 does, and the rest of the CDR3 is filled in from the germline J gene. This CDR3 is built from 13 residues. In germline, CDR1 is SNHLY, CDR2 FYNNEI. Trimming removed 8 bases at V and 2 bases at J, with 11 bases between.

About this clone itself: The read is 3 residues too short to cover the CDR3 end, so that end is filled in from the germline J gene. The V call is TRBV6-2 or TRBV6-3, the J call TRBJ2-3; 9 bases align to TRBD1. The J segment lost 4 bases and the V segment lost 4 bases, leaving 9 bases of the junction unmatched. The CDR3 has 16 residues. Germline V gene data show CDR1 as MNHEY and CDR2 as SVGEGT. The DNA read from the CDR3 is TGTGCCAGCAGTTCCCGGGACAGGGTCGATGCAGATACG. Protein sequence: CASSSRDRVDADT. In full, the CDR3 reads CASSSRDRVDADTQYF.

For this clone: The CDR3 end falls 3 residues outside the read, so it is completed with the germline J gene. V usage is TRBV30 and J usage is TRBJ2-2; 9 nucleotides agree with TRBD2. CDR3 size: 15 residues. Germline assignment: CDR1 GTSNPN and CDR2 SVGIG (reference sequence). The trim removed 7 bases at V and 4 bases at J, leaving 10 bases unmatched. CDR3 sequence reads: CASYGTSSLTGELFF. The sequenced part of the CDR3 DNA is TGTGCCTCCTACGGGACTAGCTCCCTCACCGGGGAG.

Comments on this clone: The read halts 3 residues ahead of the CDR3 end, with the missing end drawn from the germline J gene. The chain has TRBV7-6 and TRBJ2-7, with 12 bases that match TRBD2. Germline assignment: CDR1 SGHVS and CDR2 FNYEAQ. Germline trimming cut 5 bases from V and 3 bases from J; bases unmatched to any gene: 11. The CDR3 has 17 residues. Partial CDR3 DNA: TGTGCCAGCAGCCCCAGGACTAGCGGGATGATTTTCTACGAG. Translated: CASSPRTSGMIFYE. The entire CDR3 sequence reads CASSPRTSGMIFYEQYF.